This paragraph covers one T cell receptor beta chain sequence. Antigen unknown. This entry is derived from a study of cytotoxic CD8 clonotypes in ibrutinib-treated CLL. Study at large: Results showed roughly 25 partial and 2 complete responses; following median approximately 68 months, around 15 remained remitted, approximately twelve advanced. Each sample contained, on average, roughly 250,000 productive templates and 94,000 or so productive rearrangements.

Germline lookup yields CDR1 SGDLS and CDR2 YYNGEE. The CDR3 contains 14 residues. Deletions cut 3 bases from V and 2 bases from J, with 10 bases between. Overall study findings and caveats: Clonality increased at ibrutinib response, then returned toward baseline at progression.

Depth targeted 1 in 200,000 to 1 in 1 million T cells, averaging approximately 9.3x coverage per clonotype. Sequencing used immunoSEQ multiplex PCR; TCRdb keeps in-frame clones, though not all of them. This table holds approximately 320,000 clones, under 70% found once. The sequence was obtained from a human donor with chronic lymphocytic leukemia. Sequencing was performed on PBMCs, taken after 36 months of ibrutinib treatment. V gene TRBV9 combines with J gene TRBJ2-3; the D is unclear. For the CDR3, the DNA is TGTGCCAGCAGCGGAGGAGCGATCACAGATACGCAGTATTTT. This codes for CASSGGAITDTQYF.